This passage covers 24 T cell receptor beta chains from one sample sequenced in a study of graft-versus-host responses after intestinal transplantation. Data came from immunoSEQ multiplex PCR; TCRdb stores just in-frame clones and leaves some out. Among 65,000 to 85,000 clones listed, roughly 92% were seen once. Sequences were derived from bone marrow, sampled 700 to 750 days after intestinal transplantation. These TCRs come from a human patient who received an intestinal transplant, so some T cells may come from the graft donor.

This sequence joins TRBV6-6 and TRBJ1-1; unclear D gene. Deletions cut 5 bases from V and 1 base from J, with 8 bases between. Germline CDR1 reads MNHNY; CDR2 reads SVGAGI (reference sequence). This CDR3 is 13 amino acids long. For the CDR3, the DNA is TGTGCCAGCAGTCCAGGAGGGAACACTGAAGCTTTCTTT. Translated: CASSPGGNTEAFF.

CDR3 in amino acids: CASTTPNRVAEQYF. In DNA, the CDR3 is TGCGCCAGCACCACACCTAACAGGGTCGCCGAGCAGTACTTC. The J gene is TRBJ2-7, the V gene TRBV10-2; D might be TRBD1 (6 bases). Per the germline V gene, CDR1 is WSHSY and CDR2 is SAAADI. CDR3 size: 14 residues. Trimming removed 7 bases at V and 6 bases at J, with 19 bases between.

The rearrangement uses TRBV27 and TRBJ2-3; D might be TRBD2 (5 bases). Trimming pared 3 bases from V and 2 bases from J, leaving 12 bases between. The germline gives CDR1 MNHEY, CDR2 SMNVEV (reference sequence). The CDR3 totals 15 residues. CDR3 in amino acids: CASSLSEAITDTQYF. The CDR3 DNA sequence: TGTGCCAGCAGTTTGTCGGAGGCGATCACAGATACGCAGTATTTT.

The chain couples TRBV11-2 to TRBJ2-5, with 7 bases that match TRBD1. The CDR3 covers 19 residues. The trim removed 1 base at V and 2 bases at J, leaving 16 bases unmatched. Germline values: CDR1 SGHAT, CDR2 FQNNGV. CDR3 residues: CASSLAKNQPGQHQETQYF. The CDR3 bases are TGTGCCAGCAGCTTAGCGAAGAACCAACCGGGACAGCATCAAGAGACCCAGTACTTC.

This sequence joins TRBV14 and TRBJ2-5; a weak D match, TRBD1 (6 bases). Germline V gene lookup returns CDR1 SGHDN and CDR2 FVKESK. The V end was cut by 4 bases, the J end by 1 base, with 13 bases between. This CDR3 is built from 15 residues. CDR3 region: CASSRIDRIQETQYF. CDR3 sequence (DNA): TGTGCCAGCAGCCGGATCGACAGGATCCAAGAGACCCAGTACTTC.

This clone was found once. This chain links TRBV5-4 with TRBJ2-5; D uncertain. The germline gives CDR1 SGHNT, CDR2 YYREEE (reference sequence). This CDR3 has 15 residues. The V gene lost 4 bases and the J gene lost 5 bases, with 18 bases spanning the gap. CDR3 in amino acids: CASSAPTSGKETQYF. CDR3 DNA sequence: TGTGCCAGCAGCGCACCGACTTCTGGAAAGGAGACCCAGTACTTC.

The rearrangement uses TRBV9 and TRBJ2-1; D gene ambiguous. The CDR3 consists of 15 residues. Germline V gene data show CDR1 as SGDLS and CDR2 as YYNGEE. Trimming removed 0 bases at V and 0 bases at J, with 7 bases between. CDR3 region: CASSVAGFSYNEQFF. The CDR3 DNA is TGTGCCAGCAGCGTAGCGGGCTTCTCCTACAATGAGCAGTTCTTC. The full variable domain, in which reference TRBV9 and TRBJ2-1 provide the parts outside the CDR3, is DSGVTQTPKHLITATGQRVTLRCSPRSGDLSVYWYQQSLDQGLQFLIQYYNGEERAKGNILERFSAQQFPDLHSELNLSSLELGDSALYFCASSVAGFSYNEQFFGPGTRLTVL.

The gene calls are TRBV19 and TRBJ2-7; D remains ambiguous. This CDR3 spans 13 amino acids. The germline gives CDR1 LNHDA, CDR2 SQIVND (reference sequence). Between the trimmed V and J ends, which lost 6 bases and 2 bases, there was a span of 11 bases. This chain's CDR3 is CASSPRTAYEQYF. The CDR3 DNA reads as TGTGCCAGTAGCCCCAGGACGGCCTACGAGCAGTACTTC.

The chain carries TRBV6-5 and TRBJ1-5, with D unresolved. Germline V gene lookup returns CDR1 MNHEY and CDR2 SVGAGI. The CDR3 has 13 residues. Between the trimmed V and J ends, which lost 0 bases and 5 bases, there was a span of 5 bases. The CDR3 sequence is CASSYSRHQPQHF. The CDR3 nucleotides read TGTGCCAGCAGTTACTCGAGGCATCAGCCCCAGCATTTT.

This clone was seen only once. This chain uses TRBV5-4 with TRBJ1-1, with unresolved D. Trimming pared 2 bases from V and 0 bases from J, leaving 8 bases between. CDR1 is SGHNT, CDR2 YYREEE, per germline (reference sequence). The CDR3 totals 14 residues. CDR3 residues: CASSFFPLNTEAFF. As DNA, the CDR3 is TGTGCCAGCAGCTTTTTTCCACTGAACACTGAAGCTTTCTTT.

This chain uses TRBV4-1 with TRBJ2-1; TRBD2 matches at 7 bases. The length of the CDR3 is 15 residues. Germline loops: CDR1 MGHRA, CDR2 YSYEKL. With V trimmed by 4 bases and J by 4 bases, 7 bases remained unmatched. The CDR3 DNA sequence: TGCGCCAGCAGCCGGGGCGGGGGATCGTACAATGAGCAGTTCTTC. It is translated as CASSRGGGSYNEQFF.

This chain joins TRBV2 and TRBJ2-7; D possibly matches TRBD1 or TRBD2 (5 bases each). Germline V gene data show CDR1 as SNHLY and CDR2 as FYNNEI. Trimming shortened V by 3 bases and J by 4 bases, and 13 bases separated the two germline ends. There are 14 residues in the CDR3. The DNA for the CDR3 is TGTGCCAGCAGTGATGGGACGGCAAAGTACGAGCAGTACTTC. This gives the protein CASSDGTAKYEQYF.

The chain recombines TRBV7-9 with TRBJ2-7, with D unclear. The CDR3 totals 15 residues. With 5 bases removed from V and 0 bases from J, the gap between germline ends came to 14 bases. Per the germline V gene, CDR1 is SEHNR and CDR2 is FQNEAQ (reference sequence). The CDR3 protein is CASSPPRTISYEQYF. The CDR3 region has the DNA TGTGCCAGCAGCCCCCCCCGCACAATCTCCTACGAGCAGTACTTC.

The chain joins TRBV30 to TRBJ2-5; TRBD2 matches 12 bases. Germline V CDR1 and CDR2: GTSNPN, SVGIG (reference sequence). J was trimmed by 5 bases and V by 4 bases; bases with no gene match: 2. The CDR3 spans 13 residues. Here the CDR3 reads CAWKGLAGETQYF. CDR3 sequence (DNA): TGTGCCTGGAAGGGACTAGCGGGCGAGACCCAGTACTTC. The variable domain in full, with the rest retrieved from reference TRBV30 and TRBJ2-5, is SQTIHQWPATLVQPVGSPLSLECTVEGTSNPNLYWYRQAAGRGLQLLFYSVGIGQISSEVPQNLSASRPQDRQFILSSKKLLLSDSGFYLCAWKGLAGETQYFGPGTRLLVL.

V usage is TRBV5-4 and J usage is TRBJ2-7, with 12 bases fitting TRBD2. The CDR3 runs to 19 residues. Germline CDR1 SGHNT, CDR2 YYREEE (reference sequence). The V gene end was trimmed by 0 bases and the J gene end by 3 bases; junction bases not matched to a gene: 13. CDR3 nucleotides: TGTGCCAGCAGCTTGGACTCGCCTAGCGGGGGGGGACATTACTACGAGCAGTACTTC. This gives the protein CASSLDSPSGGGHYYEQYF.

V is TRBV5-4 and J is TRBJ2-3; the D gene could be TRBD1 or TRBD2 (6 bases each). The CDR3 sequence is 16 residues long. CDR1 is SGHNT, CDR2 YYREEE, per germline (reference sequence). Trimming pared 1 base from V and 4 bases from J, leaving 16 bases between. The CDR3 DNA reads as TGTGCCAGCAGCTTGTTGGGGGCAGGAGGGGCAGATACGCAGTATTTT. As protein: CASSLLGAGGADTQYF.

V and J are TRBV2 and TRBJ1-5, with 7 nucleotides matching TRBD1. The CDR3 is 14 amino acids. CDR1 is SNHLY and CDR2 is FYNNEI in the germline V gene. Unmatched junction bases numbered 5, after V lost 2 bases and J lost 7 bases. CDR3 protein: CASSETQGGQPQHF. In DNA form, the CDR3 reads TGTGCCAGCAGTGAAACTCAGGGGGGCCAGCCCCAGCATTTT.

V is TRBV11-2 and J is TRBJ2-5; 8 nucleotides agree with TRBD1. CDR3 length: 15 amino acids. CDR1 and CDR2 from the germline V gene are SGHAT and FQNNGV. After removal of 6 bases from V and 7 bases from J, the junction contained 13 bases not matched to a gene. The CDR3 spells CASSSGTGGGGTQYF. The CDR3 DNA is TGTGCCAGCAGTTCCGGGACAGGCGGTGGGGGGACCCAGTACTTC.

This clone came up a few times. The chain joins TRBV28 to TRBJ1-5; tentatively, D is TRBD1 (5 bases). CDR3 length equals 13 residues. CDR1 and CDR2 from the germline V gene are MDHEN and SYDVKM. V lost 7 bases and J 5 bases, leaving 12 bases between the germline ends. CDR3 nucleotides: TGTGCCAGCACCCCTGGGGACGATCAGCCCCAGCATTTT. As protein: CASTPGDDQPQHF.

The V gene is TRBV2, the J gene TRBJ1-1; a possible D gene is TRBD1 (6 bases). The ends were cut back, 2 bases at V and 1 base at J, with 11 bases in the middle. This CDR3 has 15 amino acids. Germline-derived CDR1 and CDR2 are SNHLY and FYNNEI. In nucleotides, the CDR3 is TGTGCCAGCAGTGAATTACACAGGGAGAACACTGAAGCTTTCTTT. Its translation: CASSELHRENTEAFF.

This chain connects TRBV4-1 to TRBJ2-2; D perhaps matches TRBD1 (6 bases). The CDR3 loop spans 15 amino acids. The germline V gene encodes CDR1 MGHRA and CDR2 YSYEKL. The ends were cut back, 3 bases at V and 2 bases at J, with 10 bases in the middle. The CDR3 DNA reads as TGCGCCAGCAGCCACCAACAGGGTAACACCGGGGAGCTGTTTTTT. Amino acids: CASSHQQGNTGELFF.

The rearrangement joins TRBV18 to TRBJ2-1, with 9 bases that match TRBD2. This CDR3 is 16 amino acids long. The V segment lost 0 bases and the J segment 6 bases; nucleotides outside the gene matches: 6. The germline V gene encodes CDR1 KGHSH and CDR2 LQKENI. This CDR3 reads CASSPPGLAGTNEQFF. The CDR3, as DNA: TGTGCCAGCTCACCACCGGGGCTAGCGGGGACCAATGAGCAGTTCTTC.

The rearrangement joins TRBV19 to TRBJ2-1; weak D call: TRBD2 (5 bases). The CDR3 runs to 14 residues. The germline V gene encodes CDR1 LNHDA and CDR2 SQIVND (reference sequence). Trimming took 4 bases from V and 6 from J, leaving 13 bases between them. CDR3 protein: CASSTGLDLNEQFF. The CDR3 DNA sequence: TGTGCCAGTAGTACAGGACTGGATCTCAATGAGCAGTTCTTC.

V and J are TRBV13 and TRBJ2-3; 7 bases line up with TRBD2. This CDR3 region has 20 residues. Germline lookup yields CDR1 PRHDT and CDR2 FYEKMQ (reference sequence). J gave up 7 bases and V 5 bases, and 27 bases lay outside the gene matches. The CDR3 DNA reads TGTGCCAGCAGCCGTCTCGTAAAGGGTCTGCTGGCGGGAGCCTCCCATACGCAGTATTTT. Protein product: CASSRLVKGLLAGASHTQYF.